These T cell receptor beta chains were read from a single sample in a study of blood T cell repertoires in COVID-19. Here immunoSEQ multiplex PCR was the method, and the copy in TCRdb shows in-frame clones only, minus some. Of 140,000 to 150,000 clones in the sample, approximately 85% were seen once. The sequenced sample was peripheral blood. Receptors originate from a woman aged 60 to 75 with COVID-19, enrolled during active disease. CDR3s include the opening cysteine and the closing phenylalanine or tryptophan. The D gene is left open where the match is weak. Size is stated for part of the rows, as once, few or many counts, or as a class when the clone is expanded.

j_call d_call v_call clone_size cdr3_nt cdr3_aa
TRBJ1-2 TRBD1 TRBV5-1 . TGCGCCAGCAGCTTGGAGGGACAGGGGGCCAAAGCTAACTATGGCTACACCTTC CASSLEGQGAKANYGYTF
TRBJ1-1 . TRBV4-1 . TGCGCCAGCAGCCAATTTCTCGGGATGAACACTGAAGCTTTCTTT CASSQFLGMNTEAFF
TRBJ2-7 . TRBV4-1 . TGCGCCAGCAGGTCCTTTGGGGGCAGCCCAGAGGGTAAGCAGTACTTC CASRSFGGSPEGKQYF
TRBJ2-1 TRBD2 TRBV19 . TGTGCCAGTAGGGTGGGTCCGCATGGCGGGGGCTACAATGAGCAGTTCTTC CASRVGPHGGGYNEQFF
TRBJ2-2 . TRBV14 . TGTGCCAGCAGCCGACGGACACCACCCGGGGAGCTGTTTTTT CASSRRTPPGELFF
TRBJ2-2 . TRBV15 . TGTGCCACCAGCAGAGATCCCGGGGAAAACACCGGGGAGCTGTTTTTT CATSRDPGENTGELFF
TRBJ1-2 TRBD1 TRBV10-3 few TGTGCCATCAGAAGGGACAGGGAAACTGATGGCTACACCTTC CAIRRDRETDGYTF
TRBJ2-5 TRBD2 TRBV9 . TGTGCCAGCAGCGTAGGAGGAGCGGGTAGACTAGCGGGGGGGCCGGAAGAGACCCAGTACTTC CASSVGGAGRLAGGPEETQYF
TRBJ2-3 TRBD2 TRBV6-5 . TGTGCCACCAATACTAGACTAGCGGTAGATACGCAGTATTTT CATNTRLAVDTQYF
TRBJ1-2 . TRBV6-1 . TGTGCCAGCAGTGAATTCGCTTCGCGGGAGTCTGGCTACACCTTC CASSEFASRESGYTF
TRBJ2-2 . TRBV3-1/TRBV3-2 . TGTGCCAGCAGCCAAGATTTTTCCTTGCTAGGGAACACCGGGGAGCTGTTTTTT CASSQDFSLLGNTGELFF
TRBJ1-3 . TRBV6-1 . TGTGCCAGCAGTGAAATATTTTGGGGCCCTACTGGAAACACCATATATTTT CASSEIFWGPTGNTIYF
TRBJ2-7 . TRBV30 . TGTGCCTGGGAACCAATCTTGGGGCTTCGGGAGCAGTACTTC CAWEPILGLREQYF
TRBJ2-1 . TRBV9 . TGTGCCAGCAGCGTAGTAGGAATGGGGGGAACCTACAATGAGCAGTTCTTC CASSVVGMGGTYNEQFF
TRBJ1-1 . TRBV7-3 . TGTGCCAGCAGCCGGCGGGGGGACACTGAAGCTTTCTTT CASSRRGDTEAFF
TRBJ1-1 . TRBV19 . TGTGCCAGTAGTATCCAGGGTAGAGGCACTGAAGCTTTCTTT CASSIQGRGTEAFF
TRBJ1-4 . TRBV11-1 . TGTGCCAGCAGAAGGGGAGGAACTAATGAAAAACTGTTTTTT CASRRGGTNEKLFF
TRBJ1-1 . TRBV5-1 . TGCGCCAGCAGCTCCTTACTAGACGGGGAAACTGAAGCTTTCTTT CASSSLLDGETEAFF
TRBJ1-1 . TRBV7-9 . TGTGCCAGCAGCTTATCGTATACCGAGGGAGCTGAAGCTTTCTTT CASSLSYTEGAEAFF
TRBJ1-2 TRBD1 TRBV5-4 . TGTGCCAGCAGCTTTAATGGACAGGGAGTCTATGGCTACACCTTC CASSFNGQGVYGYTF
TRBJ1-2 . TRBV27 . TGTGCCAGCAGTTTGTCAGGTTTGAGTGGCTACACCTTC CASSLSGLSGYTF
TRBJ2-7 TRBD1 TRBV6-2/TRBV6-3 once TGTGCCAGCAGTTATGGGACAGAAGGCGACGAGCAGTACTTC CASSYGTEGDEQYF
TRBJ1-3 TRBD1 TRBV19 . TGTGCCAGTAGCCACAGGGGAGAGAGCGGAAACACCATATATTTT CASSHRGESGNTIYF
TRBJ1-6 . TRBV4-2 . TGTGCCAGCAGCTACTCTACAGGGCTCTCCTATAATTCACCCCTCCACTTT CASSYSTGLSYNSPLHF
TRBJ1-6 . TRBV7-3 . TGTGCCAGCAGCTCCACGGGGGGATTCAATTCACCCCTCCACTTT CASSSTGGFNSPLHF
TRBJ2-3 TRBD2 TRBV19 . TGTGCCAGTACCCTAGCGGGGGACCCTCGCACAGATACGCAGTATTTT CASTLAGDPRTDTQYF
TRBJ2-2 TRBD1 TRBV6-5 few TGTGCCAGCAGTCGTCGACAGGGTAGCACCGGGGAGCTGTTTTTT CASSRRQGSTGELFF
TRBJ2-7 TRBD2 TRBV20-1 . TGCAGTGCTAGTTTAGCGGGGGCCCGACGCTACGAGCAGTACTTC CSASLAGARRYEQYF
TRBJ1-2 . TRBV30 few TGTGCCTGGAGTTTACAGAAAGACTATGGCTACACCTTC CAWSLQKDYGYTF
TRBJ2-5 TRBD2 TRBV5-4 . TGTGCCAGCAGCCCGGTTTTTTCCCCGGGCGGGGGGCGGGGAGAGACCCAGTACTTC CASSPVFSPGGGRGETQYF
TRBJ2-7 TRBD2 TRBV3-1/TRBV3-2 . TGTGCCAGCAGCCAAGGACTAGCAGACGAGCAGTACTTC CASSQGLADEQYF
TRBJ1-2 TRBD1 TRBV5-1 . TGCGCCAGCAGCCCGGGACAGGCCGAGCGGTATGGCTACACCTTC CASSPGQAERYGYTF
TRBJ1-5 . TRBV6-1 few TGTGCCAGCAGTGAAGCCGGGACAAAAGGTAATCAGCCCCAGCATTTT CASSEAGTKGNQPQHF
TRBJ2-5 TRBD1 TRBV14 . TGTGCCAGCAGCCTTGAGACAGGGTTAATGGAGACCCAGTACTTC CASSLETGLMETQYF
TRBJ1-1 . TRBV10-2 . TGCGCCAGCAGGGTCGCAGAACCGAACACTGAAGCTTTCTTT CASRVAEPNTEAFF
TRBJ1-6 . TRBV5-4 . TGTGCCAGCAGCAGGAGCGGGGGACCCCTCCACTTT CASSRSGGPLHF
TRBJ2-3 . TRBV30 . TGTGCCTGGGCCGCTAGCGTGGGCCCGCATGCGGATACGCAGTATTTT CAWAASVGPHADTQYF
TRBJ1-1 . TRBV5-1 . TGCGCCAGCAGCTTGGCCGGGGGGGTGAACACTGAAGCTTTCTTT CASSLAGGVNTEAFF
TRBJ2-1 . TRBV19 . TGTGCCAGTAGTATAATTCGCAATGAGCAGTTCTTC CASSIIRNEQFF
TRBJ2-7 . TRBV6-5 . TGTGCCAGCAGTTATTCGTATAGGAGGAACGAGCAGTACTTC CASSYSYRRNEQYF
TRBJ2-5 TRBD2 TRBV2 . TGTGCCAGCAGTCGCATAGCGGGGGGGCCAGAGACCCAGTACTTC CASSRIAGGPETQYF
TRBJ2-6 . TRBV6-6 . TGTGCCAGCAGTTACTTTCCCTCCTCTGGGGCCAACGTCCTGACTTTC CASSYFPSSGANVLTF
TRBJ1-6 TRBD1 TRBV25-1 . TGTGCCAGCAGTGAGGGGACAGGGGGAGGTTCACCCCTCCACTTT CASSEGTGGGSPLHF
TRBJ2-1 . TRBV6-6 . TGTGCCAGCAGACGCGGGGGCTTCTCCTACAATGAGCAGTTCTTC CASRRGGFSYNEQFF
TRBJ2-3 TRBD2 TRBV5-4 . TGTGCCAGCAGCCCCTTAGCGGGGAGAGATACGCAGTATTTT CASSPLAGRDTQYF
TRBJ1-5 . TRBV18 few TGTGCCAGCTCATCAACAGGGAAGGATCAGCCCCAGCATTTT CASSSTGKDQPQHF
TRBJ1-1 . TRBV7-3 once TGTGCCAGCAGCAACACGGGGAACACTGAAGCTTTCTTT CASSNTGNTEAFF
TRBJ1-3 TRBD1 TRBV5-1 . TGCGCCAGCAGCCGGGACAGGGGTGGAAACACCATATATTTT CASSRDRGGNTIYF
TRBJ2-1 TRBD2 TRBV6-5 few TGTGCCAGCACGGGACTAGCGGGGAGGGATGAGCAGTTCTTC CASTGLAGRDEQFF
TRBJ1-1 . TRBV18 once TGTGCCAGCTCACCGCCCAGGGGTGAAGACACTGAAGCTTTCTTT CASSPPRGEDTEAFF
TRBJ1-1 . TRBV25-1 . TGTGCCAGCAGTGGTCCCGGCGAGGGAGCTTTCTTT CASSGPGEGAFF
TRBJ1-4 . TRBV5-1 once TGCGCCAGCAGCTTTCTCCCAGCAACTAATGAAAAACTGTTTTTT CASSFLPATNEKLFF